These 27 T cell receptor beta chains came from one sample sequenced in a study of CD8+ T cells in alopecia areata. Extracted RNA was reverse transcribed, and the resulting cDNA served as sequencing template. This table comes from immunoSEQ multiplex PCR, and its TCRdb copy is limited to in-frame clones, with some not included. The sample shows under 9,000 clones, none of them appearing just once. Separation of pooled cutaneous lymph node cells was by sorting with CD4, CD8alpha, NKG2D, NKG2ACE and other markers. The source material was CD8+ T cells sorted from a lymph node. The source of these receptors is a C3H/HeJ mouse with alopecia areata. Strain haplotype at MHC: H2-k.

Remarks on this clone: Any gene name here is a mouse gene name. The sequenced part of the CDR3 DNA is TGTGCCAGCGGTGATCCGGGACTGGGGGGGCCT. Its protein is CASGDPGLGGP. The whole CDR3 reads CASGDPGLGGPEQFF. The V gene is TRBV13-2, the J gene TRBJ2-1; TRBD2 agrees at 14 bases. Read coverage stops 4 residues before the CDR3 terminus; the germline J gene supplies the remainder. There are 15 residues in the CDR3. CDR1 and CDR2 (germline): NNHNN, SYGAGS (reference sequence).

This clone was recorded many times. Germline and genes: mouse. The read falls 4 residues short of the CDR3 end, and the missing part is taken from the germline J gene. The rearrangement links TRBV5 to TRBJ2-7, with D maybe TRBD1 (6 bases). Germline lookup yields CDR1 LGHNA and CDR2 YNLKQL (reference sequence). CDR3 length: 14 amino acids. The DNA read from the CDR3 is TGTGCCAGCAGCCAAGAGTGGGACATATAT. This encodes CASSQEWDIY. The entire CDR3 is CASSQEWDIYEQYF.

This clone was seen ten or more times. Genes and germline are mouse. Read coverage stops 4 residues before the CDR3 terminus; the germline J gene supplies the remainder. The rearrangement joins TRBV14 to TRBJ1-2; TRBD1 matches at 8 bases. J lost 0 bases, V lost 5 bases, and 3 bases had no gene match. Germline CDR1 SGHDT, CDR2 FRDEAV. The CDR3 consists of 14 residues. CDR3 loop: CASSRQGSNSDYTF. The part of the CDR3 DNA that was read is TGTGCCAGCAGCCGACAGGGGTCAAACTCC.

This clone was recorded at least ten times. Genes and germline are mouse. The missing CDR3 end, 4 residues past where the read stops, is filled in from the germline J gene. The chain has TRBV13-1 and TRBJ2-5, with D maybe TRBD1 (6 bases). Germline V gene data show CDR1 as NSHNY and CDR2 as SYGAGN. CDR3 length: 13 amino acids. CDR3 residues: CASSDEGDDTQYF. Incomplete CDR3 DNA: TGTGCCAGCAGTGATGAGGGGGATGAC.

This clone has at least ten counts. Genes and germline come from the mouse. The CDR3 is cut off 4 residues early in the read; its end comes from the germline J gene. V usage is TRBV13-1 and J usage is TRBJ1-1; perhaps TRBD1 as D (5 bases). The ends were cut back, 0 bases at V and 1 base at J, with 7 bases in the middle. The CDR3 contains 14 residues. Per germline, CDR1 NSHNY and CDR2 SYGAGN. The sequenced part of the CDR3 DNA is TGTGCCAGCAGTGATGAGAGGGGAAACACA. Its protein is CASSDERGNT. The full CDR3 protein is CASSDERGNTEVFF.

This clone was detected ten times or more. Mouse gene names apply. The read halts 3 residues ahead of the CDR3 end, with the missing end drawn from the germline J gene. The same CDR3 arises from other DNA sequences in this sample as well. The chain links TRBV31 to TRBJ1-6; D call uncertain. TRBJ1-6 carries the ORF label, with uncertain function. Germline V gene data show CDR1 as GKSSPN and CDR2 as SITVG. This CDR3 contains 13 residues. Trimming pared 3 bases from V and 4 bases from J, leaving 7 bases between. The DNA read from the CDR3 is TGTGCCTGGAGCCTTCAGTATAATTCGCCC. Amino acid sequence: CAWSLQYNSP. The CDR3 as a whole reads CAWSLQYNSPLYF.

By proportion, this clone is medium-sized. All gene names here are mouse names. Read data end 4 residues before the CDR3 end; the end is taken from the germline J gene. V usage is TRBV13-1 and J usage is TRBJ1-2; TRBD1 agrees at 10 bases. The CDR3 runs to 13 residues. Germline lookup yields CDR1 NSHNY and CDR2 SYGAGN. The chain's CDR3 is CASSGGQGADYTF. The CDR3 bases that were read are TGTGCCAGCAGTGGAGGACAGGGGGCC.

This clone is medium-sized by share. Genes here carry mouse names. CDR3 DNA, as far as it was read: TGTGCCAGCAGCTTGGGGACAGGGAGGGAAAGTGCAGAA. Its protein is CASSLGTGRESAE. The entire CDR3 reads CASSLGTGRESAETLYF. This chain uses TRBV3 with TRBJ2-3; 9 bases agree with TRBD1. The read finishes 4 residues shy of the CDR3 end, and the germline J gene is used to complete it. The trim removed 3 bases at V and 0 bases at J, leaving 7 bases unmatched. This CDR3 contains 17 residues. The germline gives CDR1 SNHLY, CDR2 FYNGKV (reference sequence).

By proportion, this clone is medium-sized. Germline and genes here are mouse. The observed sequence ends 4 residues before the CDR3 terminus, with the missing tail filled in from the germline J gene. The rearrangement uses TRBV13-1 and TRBJ2-7, with 12 bases matching TRBD2. The CDR3 runs 13 residues. CDR1 and CDR2 (germline): NSHNY, SYGAGN. CDR3 sequence reads: CASKDWGGYEQYF. The sequenced CDR3 bases are TGTGCCAGCAAGGACTGGGGGGGATAT.

This clone was detected many times. The genes are named according to mouse. The missing CDR3 end, 4 residues past where the read stops, is filled in from the germline J gene. The rearrangement uses TRBV5 and TRBJ1-1, with TRBD1 as a possible D gene (6 bases). The CDR3 sequence is 12 residues long. Looked up from germline, CDR1 is LGHNA and CDR2 is YNLKQL (reference sequence). The sequenced CDR3 bases are TGTGCCAGCAGCCAAGGGGACAAA. Amino acid sequence: CASSQGDK. The whole CDR3 is CASSQGDKEVFF.

This clone was counted many times. Mouse names are used for the genes. The missing CDR3 end, 4 residues past where the read stops, is filled in from the germline J gene. V and J are TRBV3 and TRBJ1-1, with D perhaps matching TRBD1 (5 bases). The length of the CDR3 is 12 residues. Germline CDR1 SNHLY, CDR2 FYNGKV (reference sequence). The CDR3 is CASSLEGVEVFF. The sequenced part of the CDR3 DNA is TGTGCCAGCAGCTTAGAAGGGGTA.

This clone was seen at least ten times. All gene names here are mouse names. CDR3 protein: CASGERTGENTLYF. The part of the CDR3 DNA that was read is TGTGCCAGCGGTGAGAGGACTGGGGAAAAC. The chain has TRBV13-2 and TRBJ2-4; TRBD2 aligns across 9 bases. The read is 4 residues too short to cover the CDR3 end, so that end is filled in from the germline J gene. Germline V CDR1 and CDR2: NNHNN, SYGAGS (reference sequence). CDR3 length equals 14 residues.

This clone showed up many times. The germline and genes are mouse ones. The read halts 4 residues ahead of the CDR3 end, with the missing end drawn from the germline J gene. V and J are TRBV31 and TRBJ2-2; 8 bases map to TRBD2. The CDR3 covers 14 residues. The germline V gene encodes CDR1 GKSSPN and CDR2 SITVG. Trimming cost V 3 bases and J 4 bases; bases outside gene matches: 4. The CDR3 bases that were read are TGTGCCTGGAGCTGGGGGGTGGGCACCGGG. It translates to CAWSWGVGTG. In full, the CDR3 is CAWSWGVGTGQLYF.

This clone was seen many times. Gene names refer to mouse genes. Read coverage stops 4 residues before the CDR3 terminus; the germline J gene supplies the remainder. The genes are TRBV13-3 and TRBJ2-3, with 8 nucleotides matching TRBD2. The CDR3 is made up of 16 amino acids. The ends lost 1 base at V and 0 bases at J; junction bases unmatched: 4. The germline CDR1 and CDR2 sequences are NNHDY and SYVADS. The covered CDR3 bases are TGTGCCAGCAGTGATCGAGGGGGGGCTAGTGCAGAA. As protein: CASSDRGGASAE. The full CDR3 reads CASSDRGGASAETLYF.

The table lists this clone with many counts. Gene names refer to mouse genes. The CDR3 end falls 4 residues outside the read, so it is completed with the germline J gene. This chain links TRBV31 with TRBJ1-2; 7 bases line up with TRBD1. The trim removed 0 bases at V and 0 bases at J, leaving 1 base unmatched. The CDR3 extends over 14 amino acids. Germline CDR1 reads GKSSPN; CDR2 reads SITVG. This CDR3 is CAWSLQGANSDYTF. The CDR3 bases that were read are TGTGCCTGGAGTCTCCAGGGGGCAAACTCC.

As to this clone: The genes and germline here are from mouse. This chain's CDR3 is CVEQGASSDYTF. The sequenced part of the CDR3 DNA is TGTGTCGAACAGGGGGCAAGCTCC. The chain has TRBV31 and TRBJ1-2; 9 nucleotides match TRBD1. The read finishes 4 residues shy of the CDR3 end, and the germline J gene is used to complete it. This CDR3 is built from 12 residues. CDR1 is GKSSPN, CDR2 SITVG, per germline.

Ten or more counts support this clone. Mouse gene names apply. Read coverage stops 4 residues before the CDR3 terminus; the germline J gene supplies the remainder. The chain links TRBV13-2 to TRBJ2-1; no definite D call. V was cut by 0 bases and J by 0 bases, with 7 bases left in between. This CDR3 contains 15 residues. Germline CDR1 and CDR2: NNHNN and SYGAGS (reference sequence). This chain's CDR3 is CASGDAQNNYAEQFF. The part of the CDR3 DNA that was read is TGTGCCAGCGGTGATGCACAGAATAACTATGCT.

In its sample, this clone was seen many times. The gene symbols are mouse symbols. The read terminates 4 residues before the CDR3 end, so the remaining end is supplied by the germline J gene. V usage is TRBV29 and J usage is TRBJ2-1, with D possibly TRBD1 on 5 matching bases. With 0 bases removed from V and 0 bases from J, the gap between germline ends came to 6 bases. Germline CDR1 and CDR2: MSHET and SYDVDS. This CDR3 is 15 amino acids long. The CDR3 reads CASSLSTDNYAEQFF. The CDR3 DNA, read in part, is TGTGCTAGCAGTTTATCGACAGATAACTATGCT.

To note about this clone: The genes are named according to mouse. The CDR3: CASSDVGGARDTQYF. CDR3 DNA (partial): TGTGCCAGCAGTGATGTTGGGGGGGCGCGAGAC. This chain joins TRBV13-1 and TRBJ2-5; 9 nucleotides agree with TRBD2. The read terminates 4 residues ahead of where the CDR3 ends, so the germline J gene completes it. The germline CDR1 and CDR2 sequences are NSHNY and SYGAGN. This CDR3 is 15 amino acids long.

This clone was seen a few times. The genes and germline here are from mouse. The read ends 4 residues early relative to the CDR3; the germline J gene fills the gap. J is TRBJ2-7 and V is TRBV1, with 11 bases fitting TRBD2. Losses at the gene ends were 1 base for V and 3 bases for J; bases not matched to a gene: 2. The CDR3 totals 15 residues. Germline CDR1 and CDR2: NSQYPW and LRSPGD (reference sequence). CDR3 DNA, as far as it was read: TGCACCTGCAGTGCAGGGACTGGGGGGATCTAT. Translation: CTCSAGTGGIY. The complete CDR3 protein is CTCSAGTGGIYEQYF.

Notes on this clone: Gene names denote mouse genes. The sequenced part of the CDR3 DNA is TGTGCCAGCCGCGACAGGGGGGGGAATTCGCCC. Encoded protein: CASRDRGGNSP. In full, the CDR3 reads CASRDRGGNSPLYF. The genes are TRBV13-1 and TRBJ1-6; 9 bases line up with TRBD1. The read ends 3 residues shy of where the CDR3 ends; the end is completed using the germline J gene. TRBJ1-6 is placed among ORFs of uncertain function. V lost 7 bases to trimming and J lost 7 bases; unmatched junction nucleotides: 6. CDR3 size: 14 residues. The germline gives CDR1 NSHNY, CDR2 SYGAGN.

For this clone: The gene symbols are mouse symbols. With the read ending 4 residues before the CDR3 end, the germline J gene is used to fill in that end. The chain links TRBV31 to TRBJ2-1; 7 nucleotides line up with TRBD2. V lost 1 base to trimming and J lost 3 bases; unmatched junction nucleotides: 3. The V gene's germline CDR1 is GKSSPN and CDR2 SITVG. The CDR3 has 14 amino acids. The part of the CDR3 DNA that was read is TGTGCCTGGAGTCCCGACTGGGCCTATGCT. Translation gives CAWSPDWAYA. The whole CDR3 sequence is CAWSPDWAYAEQFF.

This clone occurred many times. The gene symbols are mouse symbols. The CDR3 goes on 4 residues after the read ends, and that part is filled in from the germline J gene. V and J are TRBV1 and TRBJ2-7, with 9 nucleotides matching TRBD2. This CDR3 has 14 amino acids. The ends lost 6 bases at V and 3 bases at J; junction bases unmatched: 6. Germline V gene data show CDR1 as NSQYPW and CDR2 as LRSPGD (reference sequence). CDR3 in amino acids: CTCREDWGNYEQYF. The sequenced CDR3 bases are TGCACCTGCAGAGAGGACTGGGGAAACTAT.

This clone was recorded many times. Germline and genes: mouse. The CDR3 goes on 4 residues after the read ends, and that part is filled in from the germline J gene. The chain employs TRBV13-3 and TRBJ2-1; D is perhaps TRBD2 (7 bases). The V and J ends lost 5 bases and 3 bases respectively, with 12 bases between them. Per germline, CDR1 NNHDY and CDR2 SYVADS. This CDR3 contains 14 residues. Partial CDR3 DNA: TGTGCCAGCAGCCAAGGGGGGCTCTATGCT. As protein: CASSQGGLYA. The whole CDR3 protein reads CASSQGGLYAEQFF.

This clone appeared many times. Gene names are mouse gene names. CDR3 bases read: TGTGCCAGCAGTAATCTGGACAGTAACCAAGAC. Protein product: CASSNLDSNQD. The full CDR3 reads CASSNLDSNQDTQYF. V is TRBV19 and J is TRBJ2-5, with TRBD1 as a possible D gene (6 bases). The read ends 4 residues early relative to the CDR3; the germline J gene fills the gap. In germline, CDR1 is FNHDT, CDR2 SITEND (reference sequence). The V end was cut by 3 bases, the J end by 0 bases, with 11 bases between. CDR3 length equals 15 residues.

This clone is medium-sized in the sample. Mouse germline and gene names are used. The CDR3 extends 4 residues past the end of the read, so its final part is completed from the germline J gene. The V and J genes are TRBV14 and TRBJ2-3; TRBD1 aligns across 9 bases. The V gene end was trimmed by 4 bases and the J gene end by 0 bases; junction bases not matched to a gene: 0. Germline lookup yields CDR1 SGHDT and CDR2 FRDEAV. The CDR3 spans 14 residues. CDR3 amino acids: CASSDRGSAETLYF. Incomplete CDR3 DNA: TGTGCCAGCAGTGACAGGGGGAGTGCAGAA.

This clone came up many times. The listed genes are named as in mouse. With the read ending 4 residues before the CDR3 end, the germline J gene is used to fill in that end. The rearrangement links TRBV29 to TRBJ2-2, with TRBD1 identical over 7 bases. Losses at the gene ends were 8 bases for V and 0 bases for J; bases not matched to a gene: 3. The CDR3 is 14 amino acids. The germline V gene has CDR1 MSHET and CDR2 SYDVDS. The sequenced CDR3 bases are TGTGCTAGCGCGGGACAGACAAACACCGGG. It yields the protein CASAGQTNTG. The whole CDR3 protein reads CASAGQTNTGQLYF.